This TCR beta chain stems from a study of yellow fever vaccine responses in identical twins. Using its own MiXCR run on the RT-PCR reads, TCRdb lists one record per CDR3 protein. The repertoire holds about 3,500 distinct CDR3 sequences, with 70% to 90% as singletons. The germline V gene encodes CDR1 SNHLY and CDR2 FYNNEI. The germline V and J ends were trimmed by 3 bases and 4 bases, with 18 bases remaining between them. The CDR3 extends over 16 amino acids. The receptor was isolated from a woman between 18 and 30 years old who received the yellow fever vaccine. The material sequenced was T cells from blood (PBMCs), unsorted or a sorted subset (not recorded which), taken before or after yellow fever vaccination (not recorded which). The chain has TRBV2 and TRBJ2-5; TRBD1 or TRBD2 may be the D gene (6 bases each). This CDR3 is CASSDLTGKGGETQYF. Written as DNA, the CDR3 is TGTGCCAGCAGTGATCTTACGGGAAAGGGGGGAGAGACCCAGTACTTC.